This TCR beta chain was sequenced in a study of blood T cell repertoires in COVID-19. Using immunoSEQ multiplex PCR, the repertoire was profiled, and TCRdb retains in-frame clones only, with some absent. The repertoire holds about 530,000 clones, with roughly 89% as singletons. V lost 4 bases, J lost 5 bases, and 8 bases stayed unmatched. CDR3 size: 16 residues. Germline V lookup: CDR1 SGHAT, CDR2 FQNNGV. V and J are TRBV11-2 and TRBJ1-5; TRBD1 matches 10 bases. The sequenced sample was peripheral blood. This TCR derives from a woman aged 45-59 years with COVID-19, enrolled during active disease. CDR3 nucleotides: TGTGCCAGCAGCTCTTACCGGGACAGGGGACATCAGCCCCAGCATTTT. Translated, it gives CASSSYRDRGHQPQHF.